Below are 11 T cell receptor beta chains sequenced from a single sample in a study of cytomegalovirus exposure and HLA in healthy donors. The primer mix had 60 Vbeta and 13 Jbeta primers. TCRdb's table, derived via immunoSEQ multiplex PCR, lists solely in-frame clones and lacks some. The table has roughly 100,000 clones, roughly 73% seen once; the top ten hold about 2.3%. Sequenced material: PBMCs. These receptors all come from a man aged 35 to 55 in good health and CMV-seronegative.

As regards this clone: The same CDR3 also results from other DNA sequences found in this sample. The J gene is TRBJ1-1, the V gene TRBV7-9; no clear D gene. The CDR3 is made up of 11 amino acids. Germline V gene data show CDR1 as SEHNR and CDR2 as FQNEAQ (reference sequence). V was trimmed by 6 bases and J by 7 bases, leaving 9 bases between them. CDR3 residues: CASSPSIEAFF. The CDR3 region has the DNA TGTGCCAGCAGTCCCAGTATTGAAGCTTTCTTT.

The J gene is TRBJ1-2, the V gene TRBV6-6; the match to TRBD1 covers 7 bases. V lost 2 bases and J lost 7; bases outside the gene matches: 13. Germline CDR1 reads MNHNY; CDR2 reads SVGAGI (reference sequence). The CDR3 covers 16 residues. This CDR3 reads CASSYTNDRAAGGYTF. CDR3 coding DNA: TGTGCCAGCAGTTACACGAACGACAGGGCGGCCGGTGGCTACACCTTC.

V is TRBV29-1 and J is TRBJ2-3, with 13 bases that match TRBD2. Germline V gives CDR1 SQVTM, CDR2 ANQGSEA. V lost 6 bases, J lost 3 bases, and 3 bases stayed unmatched. The CDR3 has 14 amino acids. The CDR3 reads CSVGLAGVTDTQYF. CDR3 nucleotides: TGCAGCGTAGGACTAGCGGGGGTGACAGATACGCAGTATTTT.

The CDR3 DNA sequence: TGCGCCAGCAGCCACGAAGCGGATGTGGCCTCTGAGACCCAGTACTTC. Translated, it gives CASSHEADVASETQYF. The chain couples TRBV5-1 to TRBJ2-5; a weak D match, TRBD2 (5 bases). Looked up from germline, CDR1 is SGHRS and CDR2 is YFSETQ. Trimming pared 4 bases from V and 5 bases from J, leaving 21 bases between. The CDR3 spans 16 residues.

The J gene is TRBJ1-4, the V gene TRBV4-1; possible D gene TRBD1, 5 bases. There are 14 residues in the CDR3. Trimming stripped 1 base from V and 8 bases from J, with 11 bases between. CDR1 MGHRA and CDR2 YSYEKL come from the germline V gene. Here the CDR3 DNA reads TGCGCCAGCAGCCAAGTTGGGGGGGAGGAAAAACTGTTTTTT. It encodes CASSQVGGEEKLFF.

By share of the sample, this clone is medium-sized. The chain couples TRBV29-1 to TRBJ2-7, with D possibly being TRBD1 (6 bases). Trimming pared 6 bases from V and 4 bases from J, leaving 16 bases between. This CDR3 spans 13 amino acids. The germline V gene has CDR1 SQVTM and CDR2 ANQGSEA. The DNA of the CDR3 is TGCAGCGTCCGGACAGAGGTCCGGTACGAGCAGTACTTC. This codes for CSVRTEVRYEQYF.

In nucleotides, the CDR3 is TGTGCCAGCAGCCTGGACAACCCCCTTAACAATCAGCCCCAGCATTTT. Encoded protein: CASSLDNPLNNQPQHF. This sequence joins TRBV2 and TRBJ1-5, with D tentatively TRBD1 (5 bases). The CDR3 covers 16 residues. Germline V lookup: CDR1 SNHLY, CDR2 FYNNEI. Deletions cut 6 bases from V and 3 bases from J, with 18 bases between.

The chain has TRBV7-2 and TRBJ2-7, with 9 bases that match TRBD2. Per the germline V gene, CDR1 is SGHTA and CDR2 is FQGNSA. The trim removed 1 base at V and 4 bases at J, leaving 5 bases unmatched. This CDR3 is 15 amino acids long. The CDR3 region has the DNA TGTGCCAGCAGCTTAGGCGGGGGGGGTCGTTACGAGCAGTACTTC. It yields the protein CASSLGGGGRYEQYF.

J is TRBJ1-5 and V is TRBV4-1; possibly TRBD1 for D (5 bases). V was trimmed by 2 bases and J by 2 bases, leaving 10 bases between them. Germline V gene lookup returns CDR1 MGHRA and CDR2 YSYEKL. This CDR3 has 15 residues. The CDR3 is CASSQWGHGNQPQHF. The CDR3 nucleotides read TGCGCCAGCAGCCAATGGGGCCACGGCAATCAGCCCCAGCATTTT.

The J gene is TRBJ1-1, the V gene TRBV6-1; D unclear. The ends were cut back, 10 bases at V and 1 base at J, with 16 bases in the middle. This CDR3 region has 14 residues. The germline CDR1 and CDR2 sequences are MNHNS and SASEGT. DNA for the CDR3: TGTGCCACAACCAGGAAGTTCGGGAACACTGAAGCTTTCTTT. Encoded protein: CATTRKFGNTEAFF.

On this clone itself: Sequence at one end of the junction differs from germline and may be a read error. The chain employs TRBV5-8 and TRBJ2-2; 7 bases fit TRBD1. CDR3 length equals 14 residues. Germline V gives CDR1 SGHTS, CDR2 YDEGEE. The CDR3 DNA is TGTGCCAGCACCTCTCAGGGGGTTACCGAGGAGCTGTTTTTT. Amino acids: CASTSQGVTEELFF.